These T cell receptor beta chains were read from a single sample in a study of T cell responses to AZD1222 COVID-19 vaccine. Here immunoSEQ multiplex PCR was the method, and the copy in TCRdb shows in-frame clones only, minus some. The profile shows 110,000 to 150,000 clones, around 87% of them singletons. Specimen: peripheral blood, collected on day 0 of AZD1222 vaccination. The source of these receptors is an adult in good health. CDR3s include the opening cysteine and the closing phenylalanine or tryptophan. The order of the fields is J gene, clone size, D gene, V gene, CDR3 protein, CDR3 DNA. A D gene is named only where the DNA matches it firmly. Expanded clones are given a class, and other clones once, few, many or no size at all.

>TRBJ1-5|-|-|TRBV5-6
CASSFSNQPQHF
TGTGCCAGCAGCTTTAGCAATCAGCCCCAGCATTTT
>TRBJ1-6|-|-|TRBV5-6
CASSFFKSPLHF
TGTGCCAGCAGCTTTTTTAAGTCACCCCTCCACTTT
>TRBJ2-7|-|-|TRBV6-6
CASSQDSRSGEQYF
TGTGCCAGCAGCCAGGACAGTCGATCGGGGGAGCAGTACTTC
>TRBJ2-1|-|TRBD2|TRBV7-9
CASSRGLAEYNEQFF
TGTGCCAGCAGCCGGGGACTAGCGGAGTACAATGAGCAGTTCTTC
>TRBJ1-2|once|-|TRBV27
CASLGQGNYGYTF
TGTGCCAGCCTTGGCCAGGGAAACTATGGCTACACCTTC
>TRBJ1-5|-|TRBD1|TRBV28
CASSSPDRVRQPQHF
TGTGCCAGCAGTTCCCCCGACAGGGTACGACAGCCCCAGCATTTT
>TRBJ1-2|once|-|TRBV3-1/TRBV3-2
CASSQADYGYTF
TGTGCCAGCAGCCAAGCCGACTATGGCTACACCTTC
>TRBJ1-2|few|TRBD1|TRBV7-8
CASSQEGQGFNYGYTF
TGTGCCAGCAGCCAAGAGGGACAGGGTTTCAACTATGGCTACACCTTC
>TRBJ2-1|-|-|TRBV12-3/TRBV12-4
CASSFQRYNEQFF
TGTGCCAGCAGTTTTCAGAGGTACAATGAGCAGTTCTTC
>TRBJ2-1|-|TRBD2|TRBV5-1
CASSSSGGYNEQFF
TGCGCCAGCAGTTCTAGCGGGGGATACAATGAGCAGTTCTTC
>TRBJ1-5|-|-|TRBV19
CASSMGQGGQPQHF
TGTGCCAGTAGTATGGGGCAGGGCGGACAGCCCCAGCATTTT
>TRBJ1-4|once|-|TRBV6-1
CASSDRGRGTTNEKLFF
TGTGCCAGCAGTGACAGGGGAAGAGGAACAACTAATGAAAAACTGTTTTTT
>TRBJ1-2|-|-|TRBV27
CASSLIGEGDYGYTF
TGTGCCAGCAGTTTAATCGGGGAAGGGGACTATGGCTACACCTTC
>TRBJ2-3|-|-|TRBV4-1
CASSQALNTDTQYF
TGCGCCAGCAGCCAGGCGTTGAATACAGATACGCAGTATTTT
>TRBJ2-1|-|TRBD1|TRBV19
CASSRQGRYEQFF
TGTGCCAGTAGCCGACAGGGGAGGTATGAGCAGTTCTTC
>TRBJ1-2|-|TRBD1|TRBV5-5
CASSLEQGAGGYTF
TGTGCCAGCAGCTTGGAACAGGGGGCGGGAGGCTACACCTTC
>TRBJ2-5|-|TRBD2|TRBV3-1/TRBV3-2
CASSSTSVGETQYF
TGTGCCAGCAGTTCAACTAGCGTGGGGGAGACCCAGTACTTC
>TRBJ2-3|-|-|TRBV7-8
CASSSGFTDTQYF
TGTGCCAGCAGCTCAGGCTTCACAGATACGCAGTATTTT
>TRBJ2-1|-|TRBD2|TRBV6-1
CASGSGTSGVGEQFF
TGTGCCAGCGGGTCCGGGACTAGCGGGGTGGGTGAGCAGTTCTTC
>TRBJ1-1|-|-|TRBV2
CASHPSLQGSRAFF
TGTGCCAGCCACCCCTCCCTACAGGGTAGTCGAGCTTTCTTT
>TRBJ2-2|-|TRBD2|TRBV24-1
CATSDPRTSFDLAGELFF
TGTGCCACCAGTGATCCCCGGACTAGCTTTGATCTAGCCGGGGAGCTGTTTTTT
>TRBJ2-5|-|-|TRBV15
CATSRDVQETQYF
TGTGCCACCAGCAGAGATGTACAAGAGACCCAGTACTTC
>TRBJ2-7|-|TRBD2|TRBV11-2
CASRPSGTHYEQYF
TGTGCCAGCAGACCTAGCGGGACGCACTACGAGCAGTACTTC
>TRBJ2-3|-|TRBD2|TRBV10-2
CASSEGAGGPNTQYF
TGCGCCAGCAGTGAGGGGGCGGGAGGGCCGAATACGCAGTATTTT
>TRBJ2-7|-|TRBD1|TRBV2
CASSLTGVNEQYF
TGTGCCAGCAGTCTCACAGGGGTCAACGAGCAGTACTTC
>TRBJ1-5|-|-|TRBV9
CASSIGGPNQPQHF
TGTGCCAGCAGCATAGGGGGACCCAATCAGCCCCAGCATTTT
>TRBJ1-4|-|-|TRBV3-1/TRBV3-2
CASSQPDRNEKLFF
TGTGCCAGCAGCCAACCTGACAGGAATGAAAAACTGTTTTTT
>TRBJ1-4|-|-|TRBV7-9
CASSTNRDATNEKLFF
TGTGCCAGCAGCACCAACAGGGACGCAACTAATGAAAAACTGTTTTTT
>TRBJ1-1|-|-|TRBV19
CASRSRTGSRSEAFF
TGTGCCAGTAGATCACGTACAGGGAGTAGATCTGAAGCTTTCTTT
>TRBJ2-3|-|-|TRBV2
CASTEIAGTDTQYF
TGTGCCAGCACAGAGATAGCGGGCACAGATACGCAGTATTTT
>TRBJ1-1|-|TRBD1|TRBV19
CASSIGDRGPLTEAFF
TGTGCCAGTAGTATAGGGGACAGGGGGCCTCTTACTGAAGCTTTCTTT
>TRBJ2-7|-|-|TRBV28
CASSLAFQGGRSYEQYF
TGTGCCAGCAGTTTAGCATTCCAGGGGGGTAGGTCCTACGAGCAGTACTTC
>TRBJ2-3|-|TRBD2|TRBV3-1/TRBV3-2
CASSPREGDTDTQYF
TGTGCCAGCAGCCCCCGGGAGGGTGACACAGATACGCAGTATTTT
>TRBJ2-1|-|TRBD2|TRBV10-1
CASSEGLAGDEQFF
TGCGCCAGCAGTGAGGGACTAGCGGGCGATGAGCAGTTCTTC
>TRBJ1-2|-|-|TRBV5-6
CASSPRERGFGYTF
TGTGCCAGCAGCCCAAGGGAGAGGGGGTTTGGCTACACCTTC
>TRBJ1-4|once|TRBD1|TRBV19
CASSMQGGVLATNEKLFF
TGTGCCAGTAGTATGCAAGGGGGCGTGTTGGCGACTAATGAAAAACTGTTTTTT
>TRBJ2-1|-|TRBD1|TRBV19
CASSTTGGYNEQFF
TGTGCCAGTAGTACGACAGGGGGCTACAATGAGCAGTTCTTC
>TRBJ1-4|-|-|TRBV19
CASNLRGEKLFF
TGTGCCAGTAATTTGCGAGGTGAAAAACTGTTTTTT
>TRBJ1-2|-|-|TRBV6-5
CASLPGGQSNYGYTF
TGTGCCAGCCTTCCGGGGGGGCAGTCTAACTATGGCTACACCTTC
>TRBJ2-1|-|TRBD2|TRBV11-3
CASSWTSGAYNEQFF
TGTGCCAGCAGCTGGACTAGCGGGGCCTACAATGAGCAGTTCTTC
>TRBJ1-2|-|-|TRBV2
CASRVTAANYGYTF
TGTGCCAGCAGGGTGACAGCCGCTAACTATGGCTACACCTTC
>TRBJ2-7|few|TRBD1|TRBV6-5
CASSYDRGNEQYF
TGTGCCAGCAGTTACGACAGGGGGAACGAGCAGTACTTC
>TRBJ1-5|-|-|TRBV4-1
CASSLVPGSRVQPQHF
TGCGCCAGCAGCCTCGTCCCGGGGTCACGGGTCCAGCCCCAGCATTTT
>TRBJ1-5|-|TRBD1|TRBV6-5
CASTKTGIQPQHF
TGTGCCAGCACCAAGACAGGGATTCAGCCCCAGCATTTT
>TRBJ1-3|-|-|TRBV5-1
CASSLDVGFSGNTIYF
TGCGCCAGCAGCTTGGACGTAGGATTCTCTGGAAACACCATATATTTT